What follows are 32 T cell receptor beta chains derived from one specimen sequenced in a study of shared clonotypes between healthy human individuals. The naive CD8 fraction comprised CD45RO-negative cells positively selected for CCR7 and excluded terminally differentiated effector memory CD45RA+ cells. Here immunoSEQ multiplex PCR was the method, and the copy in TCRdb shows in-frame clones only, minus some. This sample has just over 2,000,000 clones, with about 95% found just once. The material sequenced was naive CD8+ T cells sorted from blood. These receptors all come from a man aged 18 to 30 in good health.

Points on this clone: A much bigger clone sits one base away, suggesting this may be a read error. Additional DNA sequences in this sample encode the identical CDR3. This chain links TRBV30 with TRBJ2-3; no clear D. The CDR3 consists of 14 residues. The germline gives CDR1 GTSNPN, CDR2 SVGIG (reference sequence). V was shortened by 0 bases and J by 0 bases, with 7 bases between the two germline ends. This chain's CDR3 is CAWSVAGSTDTQYF. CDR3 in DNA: TGTGCCTGGAGTGTAGCTGGGAGCACAGATACGCAGTATTTT.

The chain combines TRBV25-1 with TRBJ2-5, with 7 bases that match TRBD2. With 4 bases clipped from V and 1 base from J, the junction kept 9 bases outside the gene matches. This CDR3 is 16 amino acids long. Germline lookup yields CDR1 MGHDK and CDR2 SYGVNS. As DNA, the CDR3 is TGTGCCAGCAGTGGCCATGGGGAGGGCGTCCAAGAGACCCAGTACTTC. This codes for CASSGHGEGVQETQYF.

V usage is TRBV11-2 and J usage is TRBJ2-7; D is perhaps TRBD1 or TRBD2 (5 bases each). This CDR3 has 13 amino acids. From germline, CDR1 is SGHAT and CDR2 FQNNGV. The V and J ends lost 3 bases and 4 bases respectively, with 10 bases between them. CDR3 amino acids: CASSLGVLYEQYF. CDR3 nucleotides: TGTGCCAGCAGCTTGGGGGTCCTTTACGAGCAGTACTTC.

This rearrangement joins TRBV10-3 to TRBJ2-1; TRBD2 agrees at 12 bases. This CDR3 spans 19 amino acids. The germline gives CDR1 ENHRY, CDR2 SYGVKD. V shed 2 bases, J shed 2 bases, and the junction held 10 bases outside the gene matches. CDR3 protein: CAISEQLAGGPRTYNEQFF. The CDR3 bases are TGTGCCATCAGTGAGCAGCTAGCGGGGGGGCCTAGGACCTACAATGAGCAGTTCTTC.

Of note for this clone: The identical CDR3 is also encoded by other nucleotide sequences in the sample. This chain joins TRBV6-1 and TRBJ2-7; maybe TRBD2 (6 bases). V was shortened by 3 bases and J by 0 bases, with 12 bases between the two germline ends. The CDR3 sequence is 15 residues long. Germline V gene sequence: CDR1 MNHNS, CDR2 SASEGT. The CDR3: CASSETGVASYEQYF. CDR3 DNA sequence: TGTGCCAGCAGTGAGACGGGAGTAGCCTCCTACGAGCAGTACTTC.

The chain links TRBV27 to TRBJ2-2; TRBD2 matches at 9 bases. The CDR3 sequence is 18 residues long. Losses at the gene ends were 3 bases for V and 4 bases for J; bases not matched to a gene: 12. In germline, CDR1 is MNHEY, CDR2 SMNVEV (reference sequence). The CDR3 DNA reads TGTGCCAGCAGTTTTTCCCCGATTTCGGGACTAGCCACCGGGGAGCTGTTTTTT. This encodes CASSFSPISGLATGELFF.

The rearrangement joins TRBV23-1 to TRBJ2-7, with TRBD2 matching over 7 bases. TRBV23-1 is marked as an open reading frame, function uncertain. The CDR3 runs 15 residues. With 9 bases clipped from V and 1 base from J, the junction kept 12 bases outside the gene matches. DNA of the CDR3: TGCGCCAGAACCACGGGCGGGGGATTTTCCTACGAGCAGTACTTC. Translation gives CARTTGGGFSYEQYF.

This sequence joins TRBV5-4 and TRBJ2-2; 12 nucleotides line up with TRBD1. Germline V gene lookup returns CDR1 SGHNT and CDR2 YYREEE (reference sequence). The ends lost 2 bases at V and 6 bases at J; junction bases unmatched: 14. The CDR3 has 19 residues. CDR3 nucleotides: TGTGCCAGCAGCTTTGATTTCTTAGGGGACAGGGGGCAGCCCGGGGAGCTGTTTTTT. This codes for CASSFDFLGDRGQPGELFF.

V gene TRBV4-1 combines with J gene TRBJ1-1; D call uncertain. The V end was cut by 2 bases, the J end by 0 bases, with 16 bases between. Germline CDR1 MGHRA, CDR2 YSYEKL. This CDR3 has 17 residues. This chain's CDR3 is CASSQFASGQMNTEAFF. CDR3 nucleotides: TGCGCCAGCAGCCAATTCGCGTCGGGCCAGATGAACACTGAAGCTTTCTTT.

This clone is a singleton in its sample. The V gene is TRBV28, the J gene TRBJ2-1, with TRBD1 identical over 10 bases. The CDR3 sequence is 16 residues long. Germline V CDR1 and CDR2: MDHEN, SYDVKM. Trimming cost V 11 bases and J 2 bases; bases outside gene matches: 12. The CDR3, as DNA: TGTGCCGGCCCCCTGGTGGGGACAGGGGCCTACAATGAGCAGTTCTTC. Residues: CAGPLVGTGAYNEQFF.

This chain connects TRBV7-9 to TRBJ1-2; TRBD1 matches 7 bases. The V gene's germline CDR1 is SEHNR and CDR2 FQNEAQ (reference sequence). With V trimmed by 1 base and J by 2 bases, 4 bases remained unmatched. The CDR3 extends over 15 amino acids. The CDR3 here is CASSLGDRENYGYTF. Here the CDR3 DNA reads TGTGCCAGCAGCTTAGGTGACAGGGAAAACTATGGCTACACCTTC.

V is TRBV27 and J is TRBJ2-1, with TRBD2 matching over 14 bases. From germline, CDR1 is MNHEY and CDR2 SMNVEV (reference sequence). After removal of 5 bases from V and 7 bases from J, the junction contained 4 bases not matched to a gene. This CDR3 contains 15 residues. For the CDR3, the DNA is TGTGCCAGCAGTGCGGGACTAGCGGGAGTTAATGAGCAGTTCTTC. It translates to CASSAGLAGVNEQFF.

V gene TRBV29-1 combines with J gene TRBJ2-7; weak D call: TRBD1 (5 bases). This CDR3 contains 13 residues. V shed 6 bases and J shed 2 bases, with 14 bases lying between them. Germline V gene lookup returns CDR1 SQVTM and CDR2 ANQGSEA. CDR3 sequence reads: CSVLFDSTYEQYF. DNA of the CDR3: TGCAGCGTCCTATTTGACAGCACCTACGAGCAGTACTTC.

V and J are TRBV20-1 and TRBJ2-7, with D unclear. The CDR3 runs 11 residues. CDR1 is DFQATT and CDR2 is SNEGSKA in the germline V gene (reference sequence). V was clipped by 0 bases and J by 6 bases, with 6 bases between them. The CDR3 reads CSARDPREQYF. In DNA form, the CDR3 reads TGCAGTGCTAGAGATCCCCGCGAGCAGTACTTC.

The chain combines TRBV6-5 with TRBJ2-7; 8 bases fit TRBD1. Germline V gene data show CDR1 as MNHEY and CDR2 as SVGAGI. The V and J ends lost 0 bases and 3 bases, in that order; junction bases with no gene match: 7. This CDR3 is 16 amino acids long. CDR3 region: CASSYSGQGAHYEQYF. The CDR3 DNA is TGTGCCAGCAGTTACTCCGGTCAGGGGGCGCACTACGAGCAGTACTTC.

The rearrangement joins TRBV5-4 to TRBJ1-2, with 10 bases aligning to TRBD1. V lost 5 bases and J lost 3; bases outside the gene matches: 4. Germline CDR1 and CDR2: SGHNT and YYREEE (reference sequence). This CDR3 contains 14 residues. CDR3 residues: CASRWDRGDYGYTF. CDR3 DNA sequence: TGTGCCAGCAGATGGGACAGGGGTGACTATGGCTACACCTTC.

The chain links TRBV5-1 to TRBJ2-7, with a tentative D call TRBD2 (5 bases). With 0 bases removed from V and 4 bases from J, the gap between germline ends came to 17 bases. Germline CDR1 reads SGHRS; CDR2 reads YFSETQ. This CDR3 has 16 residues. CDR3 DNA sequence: TGCGCCAGCAGCTTGGCTCCCGGGGTCGGGGAGTACGAGCAGTACTTC. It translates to CASSLAPGVGEYEQYF.

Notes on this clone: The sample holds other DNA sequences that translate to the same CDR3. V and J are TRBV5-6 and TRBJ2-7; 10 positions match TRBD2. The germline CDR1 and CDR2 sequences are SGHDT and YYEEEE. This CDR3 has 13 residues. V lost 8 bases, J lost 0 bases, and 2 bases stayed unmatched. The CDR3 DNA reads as TGTGCCAGTTCTAGCGGGAGCTCCTACGAGCAGTACTTC. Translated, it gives CASSSGSSYEQYF.

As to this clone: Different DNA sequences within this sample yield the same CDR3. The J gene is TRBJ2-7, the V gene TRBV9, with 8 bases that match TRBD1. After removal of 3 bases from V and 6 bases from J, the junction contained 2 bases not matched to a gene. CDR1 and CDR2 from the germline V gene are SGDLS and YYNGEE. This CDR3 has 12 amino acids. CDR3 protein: CASSGTGGEQYF. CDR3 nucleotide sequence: TGTGCCAGCAGCGGAACAGGGGGCGAGCAGTACTTC.

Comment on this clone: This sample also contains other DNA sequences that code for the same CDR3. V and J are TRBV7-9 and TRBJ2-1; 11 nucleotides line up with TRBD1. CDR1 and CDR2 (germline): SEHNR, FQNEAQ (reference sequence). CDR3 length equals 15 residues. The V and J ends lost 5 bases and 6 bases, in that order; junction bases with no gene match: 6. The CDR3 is CASSRGQGAINEQFF. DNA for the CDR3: TGTGCCAGCAGCCGCGGACAGGGGGCAATCAATGAGCAGTTCTTC.

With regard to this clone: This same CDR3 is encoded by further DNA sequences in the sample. The CDR3, as DNA: TGTGCCAGCAGCTTACCTAGGGAGGGGTACGAGCAGTACTTC. Translation: CASSLPREGYEQYF. This sequence joins TRBV7-9 and TRBJ2-7, with 7 bases lining up with TRBD2. The germline CDR1 and CDR2 sequences are SEHNR and FQNEAQ (reference sequence). This CDR3 is built from 14 residues. V lost 2 bases and J lost 4; bases outside the gene matches: 5.

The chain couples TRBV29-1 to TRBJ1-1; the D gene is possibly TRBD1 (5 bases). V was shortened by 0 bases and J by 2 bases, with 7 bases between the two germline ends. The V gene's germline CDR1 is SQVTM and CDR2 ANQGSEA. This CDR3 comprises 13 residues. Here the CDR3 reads CSVEDGQNTEAFF. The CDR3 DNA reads TGCAGCGTTGAAGATGGACAAAACACTGAAGCTTTCTTT.

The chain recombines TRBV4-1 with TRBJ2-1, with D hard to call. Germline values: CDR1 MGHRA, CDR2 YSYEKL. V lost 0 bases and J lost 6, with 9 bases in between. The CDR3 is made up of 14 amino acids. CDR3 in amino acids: CASSQDPGPNEQFF. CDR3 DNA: TGCGCCAGCAGCCAAGATCCCGGGCCCAATGAGCAGTTCTTC.

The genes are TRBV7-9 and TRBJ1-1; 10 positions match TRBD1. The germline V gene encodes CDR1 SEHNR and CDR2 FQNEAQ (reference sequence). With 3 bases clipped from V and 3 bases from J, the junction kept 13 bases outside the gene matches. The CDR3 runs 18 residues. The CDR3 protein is CASSLLPGQGVWDTEAFF. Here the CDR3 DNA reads TGTGCCAGCAGCTTGCTCCCAGGACAGGGGGTTTGGGACACTGAAGCTTTCTTT. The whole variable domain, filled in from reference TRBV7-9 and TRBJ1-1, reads DTGVSQNPRHKITKRGQNVTFRCDPISEHNRLYWYRQTLGQGPEFLTYFQNEAQLEKSRLLSDRFSAERPKGSFSTLEIQRTEQGDSAMYLCASSLLPGQGVWDTEAFFGQGTRLTVV.

The DNA of the CDR3 is TGCGCCAGCGGGGATTCCTACAATGAGCAGTTCTTC. This sequence encodes CASGDSYNEQFF. The genes are TRBV10-2 and TRBJ2-1, with unresolved D. The germline V and J ends were trimmed by 8 bases and 1 base, with 6 bases remaining between them. The CDR3 length is 12 residues. Per the germline V gene, CDR1 is WSHSY and CDR2 is SAAADI.

The CDR3 DNA is TGCGCCAGCAGCTTGTTAAGGGCGGCGGAGACCCAGTACTTC. It yields the protein CASSLLRAAETQYF. The J gene is TRBJ2-5, the V gene TRBV5-1; the D is unclear. CDR3 length: 14 residues. Germline values: CDR1 SGHRS, CDR2 YFSETQ. The germline V and J ends were trimmed by 1 base and 5 bases, with 12 bases remaining between them. The variable domain in full, completed from reference TRBV5-1 and TRBJ2-5, reads KAGVTQTPRYLIKTRGQQVTLSCSPISGHRSVSWYQQTPGQGLQFLFEYFSETQRNKGNFPGRFSGRQFSNSRSEMNVSTLELGDSALYLCASSLLRAAETQYFGPGTRLLVL.

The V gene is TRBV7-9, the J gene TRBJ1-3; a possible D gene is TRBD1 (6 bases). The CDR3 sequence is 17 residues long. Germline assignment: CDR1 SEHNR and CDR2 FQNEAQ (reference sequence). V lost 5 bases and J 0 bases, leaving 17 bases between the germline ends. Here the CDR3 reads CASSPGGDRSSGNTIYF. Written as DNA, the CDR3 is TGTGCCAGCAGCCCGGGAGGTGACAGGAGCTCTGGAAACACCATATATTTT.

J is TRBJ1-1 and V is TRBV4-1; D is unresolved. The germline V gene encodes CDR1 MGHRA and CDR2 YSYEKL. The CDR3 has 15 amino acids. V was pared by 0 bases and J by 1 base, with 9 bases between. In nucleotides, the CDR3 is TGCGCCAGCAGCCAAGATGGAGCAGGGAACACTGAAGCTTTCTTT. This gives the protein CASSQDGAGNTEAFF.

For the CDR3, the DNA is TGTGCCAGCAGTGGTGACAGGGGGACAGGTGCCGAGTACTTC. As protein: CASSGDRGTGAEYF. The chain is built from TRBV27 and TRBJ2-7, with 9 bases aligning to TRBD1. The trim removed 5 bases at V and 11 bases at J, leaving 13 bases unmatched. Germline-derived CDR1 and CDR2 are MNHEY and SMNVEV (reference sequence). This CDR3 is built from 14 residues.

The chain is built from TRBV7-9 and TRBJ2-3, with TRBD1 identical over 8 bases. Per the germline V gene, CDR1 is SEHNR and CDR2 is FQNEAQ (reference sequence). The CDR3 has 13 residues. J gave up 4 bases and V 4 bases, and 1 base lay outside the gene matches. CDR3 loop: CASSSGGADTQYF. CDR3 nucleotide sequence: TGTGCCAGCAGCTCAGGGGGCGCAGATACGCAGTATTTT.

Written as DNA, the CDR3 is TGCGCCAGCAGCTTGGGAGGGACAGGGGGCGACGAGCAGTACTTC. Its protein is CASSLGGTGGDEQYF. The chain carries TRBV5-1 and TRBJ2-7; 12 nucleotides line up with TRBD1. V lost 0 bases to trimming and J lost 5 bases; unmatched junction nucleotides: 3. The CDR3 spans 15 residues. CDR1 is SGHRS and CDR2 is YFSETQ in the germline V gene.

Written as DNA, the CDR3 is TGTGCCTGGAGTCGAGCAGGGTCGGAGGGCTACACCTTC. This translates into CAWSRAGSEGYTF. The gene calls are TRBV30 and TRBJ1-2; TRBD1 might be the D (5 bases). CDR3 length equals 13 residues. Germline values: CDR1 GTSNPN, CDR2 SVGIG (reference sequence). V was trimmed by 2 bases and J by 8 bases, leaving 15 bases between them.